A selection of T cell receptor beta chains follows, all from one sample in a study of OX40 agonist ivuxolimab in advanced cancers. Sequencing used immunoSEQ multiplex PCR; TCRdb keeps in-frame clones, though not all of them. The repertoire holds tens of thousands of clones, with around 90% as singletons. The specimen comprised CD4+ or CD8+ T cells sorted from blood, sampled in a trial of the OX40 agonist ivuxolimab. Receptors originate from an adult with an advanced solid tumor such as melanoma, head and neck, liver or kidney cancer. The CDR3 runs from the conserved cysteine through the conserved F or W. The D gene is left open where the match is weak. The listing skips clone size in some rows; elsewhere it reads once, few, many or a size class.

j_call: TRBJ2-5
v_call: TRBV10-1
d_call: .
clone_size: .
cdr3_aa: CASSESLPWETQYF
cdr3_nt: TGCGCCAGCAGTGAGTCGTTGCCTTGGGAGACCCAGTACTTC

j_call: TRBJ1-1
v_call: TRBV29-1
d_call: TRBD1
clone_size: .
cdr3_aa: CSVGGTGGTEAFF
cdr3_nt: TGCAGCGTTGGTGGGACAGGGGGCACTGAAGCTTTCTTT

j_call: TRBJ2-2
v_call: TRBV30
d_call: .
clone_size: once
cdr3_aa: CAWSHFGGELFF
cdr3_nt: TGTGCCTGGAGTCATTTTGGCGGGGAGCTGTTTTTT

j_call: TRBJ2-7
v_call: TRBV2
d_call: TRBD2
clone_size: medium-sized
cdr3_aa: CASSGLGGGSYEQYF
cdr3_nt: TGTGCCAGCAGTGGGCTCGGGGGGGGCTCCTACGAGCAGTACTTC

j_call: TRBJ2-7
v_call: TRBV7-2
d_call: TRBD1
clone_size: .
cdr3_aa: CASSFRDRPYEQYF
cdr3_nt: TGTGCCAGCAGCTTCCGGGACAGACCCTACGAGCAGTACTTC

j_call: TRBJ2-5
v_call: TRBV7-2
d_call: TRBD2
clone_size: .
cdr3_aa: CASPPRLAGNETQYF
cdr3_nt: TGTGCCAGCCCTCCCCGACTAGCGGGGAATGAGACCCAGTACTTC

j_call: TRBJ2-3
v_call: TRBV27
d_call: .
clone_size: .
cdr3_aa: CASSPSRAATQYF
cdr3_nt: TGTGCCAGCAGTCCCTCCCGGGCTGCTACGCAGTATTTT

j_call: TRBJ1-1
v_call: TRBV2
d_call: .
clone_size: once
cdr3_aa: CARSESGNTEAFF
cdr3_nt: TGTGCCCGATCGGAGTCAGGGAACACTGAAGCTTTCTTT

j_call: TRBJ2-7
v_call: TRBV19
d_call: TRBD1
clone_size: .
cdr3_aa: CASSPYRGSAGEQYF
cdr3_nt: TGTGCCAGTAGCCCCTACAGGGGGAGCGCCGGCGAGCAGTACTTC

j_call: TRBJ2-7
v_call: TRBV7-9
d_call: .
clone_size: .
cdr3_aa: CASSLGGGPEQYF
cdr3_nt: TGTGCCAGCAGCCTAGGGGGGGGTCCCGAGCAGTACTTC

j_call: TRBJ1-2
v_call: TRBV28
d_call: .
clone_size: few
cdr3_aa: CASSSVAYGYTF
cdr3_nt: TGTGCCAGCAGTTCAGTGGCTTATGGCTACACCTTC

j_call: TRBJ1-3
v_call: TRBV19
d_call: .
clone_size: .
cdr3_aa: CASSLRTAGRDTIYF
cdr3_nt: TGTGCCAGTAGTCTCAGGACGGCCGGCCGGGACACCATATATTTT

j_call: TRBJ1-3
v_call: TRBV14
d_call: .
clone_size: .
cdr3_aa: CASSPRVGGNTIYF
cdr3_nt: TGTGCCAGCAGCCCCCGGGTAGGCGGAAACACCATATATTTT

j_call: TRBJ1-6
v_call: TRBV4-1
d_call: .
clone_size: .
cdr3_aa: CASSQVDGGNSPLHF
cdr3_nt: TGCGCCAGCAGCCAGGTCGATGGTGGCAATTCACCCCTCCACTTT

j_call: TRBJ1-1
v_call: TRBV19
d_call: .
clone_size: .
cdr3_aa: CASSSPTTYGEAFF
cdr3_nt: TGTGCCAGTAGTAGCCCGACAACCTACGGTGAAGCTTTCTTT

j_call: TRBJ2-7
v_call: TRBV4-1
d_call: .
clone_size: .
cdr3_aa: CASSQGASAYYEQYF
cdr3_nt: TGCGCCAGCAGCCAAGGCGCTAGCGCCTACTACGAGCAGTACTTC

j_call: TRBJ2-1
v_call: TRBV14
d_call: TRBD2
clone_size: .
cdr3_aa: CASSLGLYNEQFF
cdr3_nt: TGTGCCAGCAGCCTGGGACTATACAATGAGCAGTTCTTC

j_call: TRBJ1-1
v_call: TRBV5-1
d_call: TRBD1
clone_size: .
cdr3_aa: CASSPYRGRMRGTEAFF
cdr3_nt: TGCGCCAGCAGCCCCTACAGGGGTAGGATGAGGGGCACTGAAGCTTTCTTT

j_call: TRBJ1-2
v_call: TRBV6-6
d_call: .
clone_size: once
cdr3_aa: CASSGGGHGYTF
cdr3_nt: TGTGCCAGCAGCGGAGGGGGGCATGGCTACACCTTC

j_call: TRBJ1-1
v_call: TRBV6-6
d_call: .
clone_size: .
cdr3_aa: CASSLVTGPTEAFF
cdr3_nt: TGTGCCAGCAGCCTGGTTACCGGGCCCACTGAAGCTTTCTTT

j_call: TRBJ1-4
v_call: TRBV7-2
d_call: .
clone_size: .
cdr3_aa: CASSLLQREKLFF
cdr3_nt: TGTGCCAGCAGCTTACTACAGCGGGAAAAACTGTTTTTT

j_call: TRBJ2-7
v_call: TRBV6-1
d_call: .
clone_size: .
cdr3_aa: CASSEEVRARFYEQYF
cdr3_nt: TGTGCCAGCAGTGAAGAAGTAAGGGCCCGGTTCTACGAGCAGTACTTC

j_call: TRBJ2-7
v_call: TRBV10-2
d_call: TRBD2
clone_size: .
cdr3_aa: CASRASGVLDEQYF
cdr3_nt: TGCGCCAGCAGAGCTAGCGGTGTTCTCGACGAGCAGTACTTC

j_call: TRBJ1-5
v_call: TRBV28
d_call: .
clone_size: few
cdr3_aa: CASSLIGVDQPQHF
cdr3_nt: TGTGCCAGCAGTTTGATCGGGGTGGATCAGCCCCAGCATTTT

j_call: TRBJ2-7
v_call: TRBV6-5
d_call: TRBD2
clone_size: .
cdr3_aa: CASKATSGGALQYF
cdr3_nt: TGTGCCAGCAAGGCGACTAGCGGGGGGGCTCTCCAGTACTTC

j_call: TRBJ2-7
v_call: TRBV19
d_call: TRBD1
clone_size: .
cdr3_aa: CASSSGTGPYEQYF
cdr3_nt: TGTGCCAGCAGTTCCGGGACAGGGCCCTACGAGCAGTACTTC

j_call: TRBJ2-1
v_call: TRBV9
d_call: .
clone_size: .
cdr3_aa: CASSVGAGYSYNEQFF
cdr3_nt: TGTGCCAGCAGCGTCGGAGCCGGGTACTCCTACAATGAGCAGTTCTTC

j_call: TRBJ2-7
v_call: TRBV19
d_call: TRBD1
clone_size: few
cdr3_aa: CATTTGAEQYF
cdr3_nt: TGTGCCACCACGACAGGGGCCGAGCAGTACTTC

j_call: TRBJ2-1
v_call: TRBV7-9
d_call: .
clone_size: .
cdr3_aa: CASSGTTYNEQFF
cdr3_nt: TGTGCCAGCAGCGGGACAACTTACAATGAGCAGTTCTTC

j_call: TRBJ2-1
v_call: TRBV2
d_call: TRBD1
clone_size: .
cdr3_aa: CATPGQGAKEQFF
cdr3_nt: TGTGCCACCCCGGGACAGGGGGCAAAAGAGCAGTTCTTC

j_call: TRBJ2-7
v_call: TRBV4-1
d_call: TRBD1
clone_size: .
cdr3_aa: CASSQDRGSYEQYF
cdr3_nt: TGCGCCAGCAGCCAGGACAGGGGCTCGTACGAGCAGTACTTC

j_call: TRBJ2-7
v_call: TRBV6-5
d_call: TRBD1
clone_size: .
cdr3_aa: CASSPGTGGLRYF
cdr3_nt: TGTGCCAGCAGCCCCGGGACAGGGGGACTGCGGTACTTC